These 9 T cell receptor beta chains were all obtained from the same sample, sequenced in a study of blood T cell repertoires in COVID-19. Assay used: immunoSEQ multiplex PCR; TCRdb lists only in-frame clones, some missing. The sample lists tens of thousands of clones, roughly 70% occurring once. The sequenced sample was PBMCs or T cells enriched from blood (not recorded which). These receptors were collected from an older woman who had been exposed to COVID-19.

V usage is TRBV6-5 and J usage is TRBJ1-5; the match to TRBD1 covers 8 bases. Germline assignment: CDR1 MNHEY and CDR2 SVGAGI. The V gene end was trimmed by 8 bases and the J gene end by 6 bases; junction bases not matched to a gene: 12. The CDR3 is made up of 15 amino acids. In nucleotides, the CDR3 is TGTGCCAGCCTAGTCCCCGGGACAGGCATTCAGCCCCAGCATTTT. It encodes CASLVPGTGIQPQHF.

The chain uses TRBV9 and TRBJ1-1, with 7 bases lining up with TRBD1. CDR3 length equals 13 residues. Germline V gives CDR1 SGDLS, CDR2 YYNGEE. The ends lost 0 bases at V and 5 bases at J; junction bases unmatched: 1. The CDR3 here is CASSVGDRTEAFF. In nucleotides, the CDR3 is TGTGCCAGCAGCGTAGGGGACAGAACTGAAGCTTTCTTT. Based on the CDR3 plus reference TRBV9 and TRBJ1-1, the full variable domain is DSGVTQTPKHLITATGQRVTLRCSPRSGDLSVYWYQQSLDQGLQFLIQYYNGEERAKGNILERFSAQQFPDLHSELNLSSLELGDSALYFCASSVGDRTEAFFGQGTRLTVV.

The CDR3, as DNA: TGCGCCAGCACTCATTTGGGCCGGCGGGCATATGACGGTAATTCACCCCTCCACTTT. Translated, it gives CASTHLGRRAYDGNSPLHF. The chain is built from TRBV10-1 and TRBJ1-6; the D is unclear. This CDR3 comprises 19 residues. Germline lookup yields CDR1 WNHNN and CDR2 SYGVQD (reference sequence). Trimming took 7 bases from V and 6 from J, leaving 28 bases between them.

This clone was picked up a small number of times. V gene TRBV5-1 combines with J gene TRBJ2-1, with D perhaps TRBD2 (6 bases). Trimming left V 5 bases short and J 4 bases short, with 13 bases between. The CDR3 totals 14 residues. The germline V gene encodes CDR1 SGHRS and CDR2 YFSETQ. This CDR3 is CASRKREAYNEQFF. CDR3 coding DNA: TGCGCCAGCAGGAAGAGGGAGGCGTACAATGAGCAGTTCTTC. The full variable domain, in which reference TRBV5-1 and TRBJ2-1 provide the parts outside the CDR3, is KAGVTQTPRYLIKTRGQQVTLSCSPISGHRSVSWYQQTPGQGLQFLFEYFSETQRNKGNFPGRFSGRQFSNSRSEMNVSTLELGDSALYLCASRKREAYNEQFFGPGTRLTVL.

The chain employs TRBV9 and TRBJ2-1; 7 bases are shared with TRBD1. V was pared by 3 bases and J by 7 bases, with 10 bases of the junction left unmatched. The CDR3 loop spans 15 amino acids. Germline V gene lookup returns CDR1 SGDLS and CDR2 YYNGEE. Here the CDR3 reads CASSGSGTRGNEQFF. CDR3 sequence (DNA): TGTGCCAGCAGCGGCTCCGGGACCAGGGGGAATGAGCAGTTCTTC.

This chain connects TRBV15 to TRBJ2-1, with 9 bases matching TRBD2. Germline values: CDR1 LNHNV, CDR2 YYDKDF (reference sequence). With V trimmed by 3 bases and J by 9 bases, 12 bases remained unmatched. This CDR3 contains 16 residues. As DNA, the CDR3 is TGTGCCACCAGCAGGGGACGGACTAGCGCACCCGGTGAGCAGTTCTTC. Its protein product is CATSRGRTSAPGEQFF.

The CDR3 coding sequence is TGTGCCAGCAGTCCCGGACAGTCGTTCGGGCGTATCTATGGCTACACCTTC. Its translation: CASSPGQSFGRIYGYTF. The J gene is TRBJ1-2, the V gene TRBV27, with D maybe TRBD1 (6 bases). This CDR3 spans 17 amino acids. Germline V CDR1 and CDR2: MNHEY, SMNVEV (reference sequence). V shed 5 bases and J shed 4 bases, with 23 bases lying between them.

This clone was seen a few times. CDR3 coding DNA: TGTGCCAGCTCACCGAAGGACAGGAGTCTAGTTAACGAGCAGTACTTC. Its translation: CASSPKDRSLVNEQYF. The V and J genes are TRBV18 and TRBJ2-7; 7 positions match TRBD1. Trimming at V came to 3 bases and at J to 5 bases, leaving 13 bases not matched to a gene. The CDR3 totals 16 residues. CDR1 is KGHSH and CDR2 is LQKENI in the germline V gene.

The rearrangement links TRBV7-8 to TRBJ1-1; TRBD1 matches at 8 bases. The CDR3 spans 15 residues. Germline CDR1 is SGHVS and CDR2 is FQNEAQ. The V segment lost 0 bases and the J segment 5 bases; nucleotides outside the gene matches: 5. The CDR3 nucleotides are TGTGCCAGCAGCTTAGCGGACAGGGTTGTAACTGAAGCTTTCTTT. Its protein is CASSLADRVVTEAFF.